Below are 30 T cell receptor beta chains sequenced from a single sample in a study of cytomegalovirus exposure and HLA in healthy donors. PCR amplification relied on 60 Vbeta primers (plus 13 Jbeta primers). TCRdb keeps only in-frame clones here, not all; method: immunoSEQ multiplex PCR. This sample's table reports 150,000 or so clones. Sequencing was carried out using PBMCs. All receptors derive from a woman between 45 and 65 years old in good health and CMV-seronegative.

This chain uses TRBV9 with TRBJ2-1; TRBD2 matches at 9 bases. The CDR3 covers 16 residues. Germline V lookup: CDR1 SGDLS, CDR2 YYNGEE. The ends lost 3 bases at V and 0 bases at J; junction bases unmatched: 4. CDR3 residues: CASSAAGGISYNEQFF. The CDR3 bases are TGTGCCAGCAGCGCGGCGGGGGGGATCTCCTACAATGAGCAGTTCTTC.

This chain connects TRBV10-3 to TRBJ1-5, with D perhaps TRBD1 (5 bases). The germline V gene encodes CDR1 ENHRY and CDR2 SYGVKD. The CDR3 is 18 amino acids. CDR3 in amino acids: CATGGRGEGLGGNQPQHF. DNA of the CDR3: TGTGCGACCGGTGGGAGGGGAGAGGGGCTGGGTGGCAATCAGCCCCAGCATTTT.

Points on this clone: The same CDR3 also results from other DNA sequences found in this sample. The J gene is TRBJ2-1, the V gene TRBV5-1; 12 nucleotides align to TRBD2. This CDR3 spans 15 amino acids. From germline, CDR1 is SGHRS and CDR2 YFSETQ. The V and J ends lost 4 bases and 6 bases, in that order; junction bases with no gene match: 5. CDR3 nucleotide sequence: TGCGCCAGCAGCCTCCTAGCGGGAGGGCCCAATGAGCAGTTCTTC. It encodes CASSLLAGGPNEQFF.

CDR3 loop: CASSLTLTGSSYNEQFF. For the CDR3, the DNA is TGCGCCAGCAGCTTGACCCTAACTGGGAGCTCCTACAATGAGCAGTTCTTC. V usage is TRBV5-1 and J usage is TRBJ2-1; tentative D call: TRBD2 (5 bases). The CDR3 consists of 17 residues. Trimming cost V 1 base and J 0 bases, with 14 bases left between them. Germline V CDR1 and CDR2: SGHRS, YFSETQ.

This sequence joins TRBV4-2 and TRBJ1-1; 7 bases line up with TRBD1. This CDR3 region has 16 residues. Germline CDR1 LGHNA, CDR2 YNFKEQ. V lost 0 bases to trimming and J lost 4 bases; unmatched junction nucleotides: 8. As DNA, the CDR3 is TGTGCCAGCAGCCAAGATCACAGGGGTTGGAGCACTGAAGCTTTCTTT. This codes for CASSQDHRGWSTEAFF.

The chain combines TRBV6-5 with TRBJ1-5; D not certain. Germline-derived CDR1 and CDR2 are MNHEY and SVGAGI. The CDR3 has 15 residues. V was cut by 0 bases and J by 6 bases, with 12 bases left in between. The CDR3 sequence is CASSYSLGEGQPQHF. The CDR3 region has the DNA TGTGCCAGCAGTTACTCGTTGGGTGAGGGTCAGCCCCAGCATTTT.

The J gene is TRBJ2-5, the V gene TRBV5-4, with D perhaps TRBD1 (6 bases). Per the germline V gene, CDR1 is SGHNT and CDR2 is YYREEE (reference sequence). The CDR3 loop spans 14 amino acids. V gave up 5 bases and J gave up 1 base, with 12 bases separating them. In DNA form, the CDR3 reads TGTGCCAGCAGTTTAGACAGGAGCCAAGAGACCCAGTACTTC. Residues: CASSLDRSQETQYF.

This sequence joins TRBV6-5 and TRBJ2-5, with 10 bases fitting TRBD1. Trimming took 1 base from V and 5 from J; bases not matched to a gene: 4. Germline loops: CDR1 MNHEY, CDR2 SVGAGI. There are 15 residues in the CDR3. CDR3 sequence reads: CASSYLTGGRETQYF. DNA for the CDR3: TGTGCCAGCAGTTACTTGACAGGGGGCCGGGAGACCCAGTACTTC.

The CDR3, as DNA: TGCGCCAGCAGCCAAGACGCGTCCGAACCCTCCTACGAGCAGTACTTC. This sequence encodes CASSQDASEPSYEQYF. The chain combines TRBV4-3 with TRBJ2-7; D gene ambiguous. V lost 0 bases and J 0 bases, leaving 12 bases between the germline ends. The CDR3 runs 16 residues. CDR1 is LGHNA and CDR2 is YSLEER in the germline V gene.

The J gene is TRBJ1-2, the V gene TRBV6-5; 7 bases line up with TRBD1. CDR1 is MNHEY, CDR2 SVGAGI, per germline. The CDR3 totals 13 residues. After removal of 9 bases from V and 8 bases from J, the junction contained 12 bases not matched to a gene. The CDR3 loop reads CASSLQGLGGYTF. The CDR3 DNA follows: TGTGCCAGTTCCTTACAGGGGCTGGGGGGCTACACCTTC.

The chain carries TRBV28 and TRBJ2-7; the match to TRBD2 covers 8 bases. The V gene end was trimmed by 4 bases and the J gene end by 7 bases; junction bases not matched to a gene: 9. Germline CDR1 and CDR2: MDHEN and SYDVKM. CDR3 size: 14 residues. The DNA for the CDR3 is TGTGCCAGCAGTTCAACGGGAGGGCCACGGGAGCAGTACTTC. This codes for CASSSTGGPREQYF. The full variable domain, its missing parts supplied by reference TRBV28 and TRBJ2-7, is DVKVTQSSRYLVKRTGEKVFLECVQDMDHENMFWYRQDPGLGLRLIYFSYDVKMKEKGDIPEGYSVSREKKERFSLILESASTNQTSMYLCASSSTGGPREQYFGPGTRLTVT.

The chain's CDR3 is CASSVGTGDYGYTF. CDR3 sequence (DNA): TGCGCCAGCAGCGTCGGGACAGGAGACTATGGCTACACCTTC. This sequence joins TRBV4-3 and TRBJ1-2, with 8 bases aligning to TRBD1. Trimming cost V 5 bases and J 3 bases; bases outside gene matches: 5. Germline-derived CDR1 and CDR2 are LGHNA and YSLEER. This CDR3 has 14 amino acids.

This rearrangement joins TRBV19 to TRBJ1-1, with D possibly TRBD1 on 6 matching bases. CDR3 length equals 14 residues. Germline V gene sequence: CDR1 LNHDA, CDR2 SQIVND (reference sequence). V was clipped by 6 bases and J by 7 bases, with 18 bases between them. CDR3 DNA: TGTGCCAGTAGGATGGACAGAATTGCCCGTGAAGCTTTCTTT. Protein product: CASRMDRIAREAFF. The full variable domain, completed using reference TRBV19 and TRBJ1-1, is DGGITQSPKYLFRKEGQNVTLSCEQNLNHDAMYWYRQDPGQGLRLIYYSQIVNDFQKGDIAEGYSVSREKKESFPLTVTSAQKNPTAFYLCASRMDRIAREAFFGQGTRLTVV.

The CDR3 loop is CASSMGQILAKNIQYF. The CDR3 bases are TGTGCCAGTAGTATGGGACAGATACTAGCCAAAAACATTCAGTACTTC. This sequence joins TRBV19 and TRBJ2-4, with 7 bases fitting TRBD1. The CDR3 length is 16 residues. CDR1 LNHDA and CDR2 SQIVND come from the germline V gene (reference sequence). Germline trimming cut 3 bases from V and 0 bases from J; bases unmatched to any gene: 5.

The chain employs TRBV6-6 and TRBJ1-5; possible D gene TRBD1, 6 bases. Germline V lookup: CDR1 MNHNY, CDR2 SVGAGI (reference sequence). The V end lost 5 bases, the J end lost 5 bases, and 16 bases lay between the germline ends. This CDR3 has 15 residues. The CDR3 DNA reads TGTGCCAGCAGTACCTATACAGGGAGAGATCAGCCCCAGCATTTT. Protein: CASSTYTGRDQPQHF.

The V and J genes are TRBV5-1 and TRBJ2-5; 9 bases line up with TRBD1. The junction had 7 bases not matched to a gene; V was cut back by 6 bases and J by 4 bases. CDR1 and CDR2 from the germline V gene are SGHRS and YFSETQ. The CDR3 contains 14 residues. The CDR3 region is CASTDRGGGETQYF. The CDR3 region has the DNA TGCGCCAGCACGGACAGGGGAGGAGGAGAGACCCAGTACTTC. Variable domain in full (rest from reference TRBV5-1 and TRBJ2-5): KAGVTQTPRYLIKTRGQQVTLSCSPISGHRSVSWYQQTPGQGLQFLFEYFSETQRNKGNFPGRFSGRQFSNSRSEMNVSTLELGDSALYLCASTDRGGGETQYFGPGTRLLVL.

The chain employs TRBV6-1 and TRBJ1-2; D might be TRBD1 (5 bases). CDR3 length: 15 residues. Germline values: CDR1 MNHNS, CDR2 SASEGT. V gave up 1 base and J gave up 1 base, with 10 bases separating them. This CDR3 is CASSEVWQGNYGYTF. In nucleotides, the CDR3 is TGTGCCAGCAGTGAAGTTTGGCAGGGTAACTATGGCTACACCTTC.

The chain uses TRBV10-1 and TRBJ1-2, with a weak D call TRBD1 (5 bases). Trimming removed 11 bases at V and 3 bases at J, with 28 bases between. The CDR3 runs 17 residues. Germline V gene data show CDR1 as WNHNN and CDR2 as SYGVQD (reference sequence). The CDR3 loop reads CALRGKYGPTPDYGYTF. The DNA of the CDR3 is TGCGCCCTCCGGGGGAAGTACGGCCCAACCCCAGACTATGGCTACACCTTC.

The rearrangement uses TRBV7-9 and TRBJ2-3, with TRBD2 matching over 8 bases. V dropped 4 bases and J dropped 1; count of bases not matched to a gene: 4. This CDR3 is 15 amino acids long. The V gene's germline CDR1 is SEHNR and CDR2 FQNEAQ (reference sequence). CDR3 in amino acids: CASSSSGGRTDTQYF. Here the CDR3 DNA reads TGTGCCAGCAGCTCCAGCGGGGGCCGCACAGATACGCAGTATTTT.

The chain joins TRBV11-3 to TRBJ2-2; D unresolved. The length of the CDR3 is 14 residues. The ends were cut back, 1 base at V and 4 bases at J, with 7 bases in the middle. CDR1 and CDR2 from the germline V gene are SGHNT and YENEEA. The CDR3 DNA reads TGTGCCAGCAGCTTAGTTGCGAGCACCGGGGAGCTGTTTTTT. This codes for CASSLVASTGELFF.

V is TRBV2 and J is TRBJ1-6; 7 bases are shared with TRBD1. Trimming took 4 bases from V and 7 from J; bases not matched to a gene: 4. CDR3 size: 14 residues. The V gene's germline CDR1 is SNHLY and CDR2 FYNNEI. The CDR3 protein is CASSVDRVNSPLHF. As DNA, the CDR3 is TGTGCCAGCAGTGTAGACAGGGTCAATTCACCCCTCCACTTT.

This chain connects TRBV7-9 to TRBJ2-7; tentatively, D is TRBD1 (5 bases). Germline lookup yields CDR1 SEHNR and CDR2 FQNEAQ (reference sequence). The CDR3 spans 15 residues. V was trimmed by 1 base and J by 3 bases, leaving 13 bases between them. CDR3 sequence: CASSLGRQTGYEQYF. The CDR3 DNA is TGTGCCAGCAGCTTAGGTCGACAGACTGGCTACGAGCAGTACTTC. Full variable domain (remainder filled in from reference TRBV7-9 and TRBJ2-7): DTGVSQNPRHKITKRGQNVTFRCDPISEHNRLYWYRQTLGQGPEFLTYFQNEAQLEKSRLLSDRFSAERPKGSFSTLEIQRTEQGDSAMYLCASSLGRQTGYEQYFGPGTRLTVT.

The V call is TRBV9, the J call TRBJ2-5, with D uncertain. V was clipped by 3 bases and J by 4 bases, with 10 bases between them. The CDR3 is 13 residues long. Per the germline V gene, CDR1 is SGDLS and CDR2 is YYNGEE. CDR3: CASSGSDTETQYF. The CDR3 nucleotides are TGTGCCAGCAGCGGCTCAGATACAGAGACCCAGTACTTC.

The V gene is TRBV13, the J gene TRBJ2-7, with TRBD1 identical over 7 bases. Germline lookup yields CDR1 PRHDT and CDR2 FYEKMQ (reference sequence). Losses at the gene ends were 6 bases for V and 2 bases for J; bases not matched to a gene: 7. CDR3 length: 14 residues. CDR3 coding DNA: TGTGCCAGCAGGCGAACCGGGACAGCCTACGAGCAGTACTTC. This encodes CASRRTGTAYEQYF.

The chain is built from TRBV19 and TRBJ2-7, with D maybe TRBD1 (6 bases). Germline loops: CDR1 LNHDA, CDR2 SQIVND (reference sequence). Trimming cost V 5 bases and J 2 bases, with 13 bases left between them. CDR3 length equals 14 residues. The CDR3 region has the DNA TGTGCCAGTAGTCCCTCGACAGGAGCCTACGAGCAGTACTTC. It translates to CASSPSTGAYEQYF.

This chain connects TRBV29-1 to TRBJ1-5; D gene uncertain. The CDR3 totals 13 residues. The germline V gene encodes CDR1 SQVTM and CDR2 ANQGSEA. Trimming pared 8 bases from V and 8 bases from J, leaving 19 bases between. The DNA of the CDR3 is TGCAGCTTCCCTCTCCCTCATATAGAGCCCCAGCATTTT. Translation: CSFPLPHIEPQHF. The full variable domain, completed using reference TRBV29-1 and TRBJ1-5, is SAVISQKPSRDICQRGTSLTIQCQVDSQVTMMFWYRQQPGQSLTLIATANQGSEATYESGFVIDKFPISRPNLTFSTLTVSNMSPEDSSIYLCSFPLPHIEPQHFGDGTRLSIL.

This sequence joins TRBV11-2 and TRBJ2-1, with D perhaps TRBD2 (6 bases). The CDR3 totals 14 residues. V lost 2 bases to trimming and J lost 10 bases, with 15 bases between them. The V gene's germline CDR1 is SGHAT and CDR2 FQNNGV. This CDR3 reads CASSLFTERGEQFF. Written as DNA, the CDR3 is TGTGCCAGCAGCTTATTTACAGAACGGGGGGAGCAGTTCTTC.

The chain uses TRBV6-1 and TRBJ2-3; 12 bases line up with TRBD2. CDR3 length: 16 residues. With 3 bases clipped from V and 6 bases from J, the junction kept 7 bases outside the gene matches. The germline gives CDR1 MNHNS, CDR2 SASEGT. The CDR3 spells CASSESSGGALDTQYF. DNA for the CDR3: TGTGCCAGCAGTGAGTCTAGCGGGGGGGCCTTGGATACGCAGTATTTT.

The CDR3 nucleotides are TGTGCCAGCAGCTTAGCATTGGACTATTACGAGCAGTACTTC. This translates into CASSLALDYYEQYF. The chain joins TRBV7-2 to TRBJ2-7, with D tentatively TRBD2 (6 bases). The CDR3 covers 14 residues. Germline assignment: CDR1 SGHTA and CDR2 FQGNSA. Trimming stripped 0 bases from V and 4 bases from J, with 10 bases between.

This chain links TRBV4-3 with TRBJ2-1; no definite D call. V dropped 1 base and J dropped 5 bases, with 9 bases sitting between them. The CDR3 is 14 amino acids. Germline V lookup: CDR1 LGHNA, CDR2 YSLEER. This CDR3 is CASSQAIADNEQFF. The CDR3 DNA sequence: TGCGCCAGCAGCCAAGCAATAGCCGACAATGAGCAGTTCTTC.